The following is a T cell receptor beta chain sequence with its context. What it binds is not known. The sample originates from a study of T cell responses to AZD1222 COVID-19 vaccine. Overall study findings and caveats: Variant regions that are unmutated are reportedly the target of nearly half of spike-specific TCRs. Clonal diversity was possibly underestimated, and white British individuals and females predominated among donors.

CDR1 SGHRS and CDR2 YFSETQ come from the germline V gene. CDR3 length equals 15 residues. The ends lost 7 bases at V and 2 bases at J; junction bases unmatched: 9. Clones were sequenced by immunoSEQ multiplex PCR, and TCRdb holds only the in-frame ones, with some missing. The table includes roughly 120,000 clones, about nine tenths detected once. The chain couples TRBV5-1 to TRBJ2-5; 9 positions match TRBD1. The sequenced sample was peripheral blood, obtained on day 0 of AZD1222 vaccination. This TCR was sampled from an adult in good health. Here the CDR3 DNA reads TGCGCCAGCGCCTTCCGGGACAGGGTTCAAGAGACCCAGTACTTC. It translates to CASAFRDRVQETQYF.